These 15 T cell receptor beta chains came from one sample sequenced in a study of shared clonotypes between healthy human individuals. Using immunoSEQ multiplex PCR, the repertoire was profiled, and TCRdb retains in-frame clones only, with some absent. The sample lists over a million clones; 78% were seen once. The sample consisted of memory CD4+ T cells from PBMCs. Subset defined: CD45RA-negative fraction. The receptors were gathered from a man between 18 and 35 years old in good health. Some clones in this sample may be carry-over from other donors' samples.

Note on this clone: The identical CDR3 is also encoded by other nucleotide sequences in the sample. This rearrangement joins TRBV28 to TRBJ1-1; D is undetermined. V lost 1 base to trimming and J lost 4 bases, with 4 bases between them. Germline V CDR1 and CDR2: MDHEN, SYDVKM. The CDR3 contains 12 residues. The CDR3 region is CASSLSFTEAFF. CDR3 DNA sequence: TGTGCCAGCAGTTTATCTTTCACTGAAGCTTTCTTT.

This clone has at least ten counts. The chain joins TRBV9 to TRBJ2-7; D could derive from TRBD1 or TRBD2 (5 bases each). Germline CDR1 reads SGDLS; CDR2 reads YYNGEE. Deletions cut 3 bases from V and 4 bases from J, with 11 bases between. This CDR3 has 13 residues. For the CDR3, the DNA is TGTGCCAGCAGCGAAAGGGACCAGTACGAGCAGTACTTC. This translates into CASSERDQYEQYF.

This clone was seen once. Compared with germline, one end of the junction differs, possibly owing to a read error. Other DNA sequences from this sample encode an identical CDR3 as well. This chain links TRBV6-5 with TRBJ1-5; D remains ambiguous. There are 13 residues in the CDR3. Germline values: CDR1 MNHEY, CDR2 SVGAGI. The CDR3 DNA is TGTGCCAGTAGTTACTCGAAGGAGCAGCCCCAGCATTTT. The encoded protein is CASSYSKEQPQHF.

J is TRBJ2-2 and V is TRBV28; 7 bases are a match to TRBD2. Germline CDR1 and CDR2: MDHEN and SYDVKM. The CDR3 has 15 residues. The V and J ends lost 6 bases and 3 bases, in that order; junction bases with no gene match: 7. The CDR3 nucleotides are TGTGCCAGCAGCCTGGGGGGGACTTACACCGGGGAGCTGTTTTTT. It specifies CASSLGGTYTGELFF.

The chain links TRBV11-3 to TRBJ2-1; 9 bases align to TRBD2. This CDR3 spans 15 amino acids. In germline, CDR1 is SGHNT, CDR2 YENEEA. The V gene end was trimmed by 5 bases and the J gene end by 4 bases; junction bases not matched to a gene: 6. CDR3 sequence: CASSARTSAYNEQFF. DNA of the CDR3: TGTGCCAGCAGCGCGAGGACTAGCGCGTACAATGAGCAGTTCTTC.

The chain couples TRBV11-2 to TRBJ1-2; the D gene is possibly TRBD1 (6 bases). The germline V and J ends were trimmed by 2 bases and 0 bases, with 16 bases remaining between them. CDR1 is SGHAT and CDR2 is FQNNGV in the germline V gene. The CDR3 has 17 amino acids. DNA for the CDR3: TGTGCCAGCAGCTTACGATTTCGGACAGCGTCTAACTATGGCTACACCTTC. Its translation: CASSLRFRTASNYGYTF. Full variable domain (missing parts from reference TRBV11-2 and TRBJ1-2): EAGVAQSPRYKIIEKRQSVAFWCNPISGHATLYWYQQILGQGPKLLIQFQNNGVVDDSQLPKDRFSAERLKGVDSTLKIQPAKLEDSAVYLCASSLRFRTASNYGYTFGSGTRLTVV.

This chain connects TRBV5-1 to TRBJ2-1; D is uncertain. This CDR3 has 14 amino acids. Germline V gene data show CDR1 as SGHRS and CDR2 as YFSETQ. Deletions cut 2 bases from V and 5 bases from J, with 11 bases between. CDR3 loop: CASSFLSTNNEQFF. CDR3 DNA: TGCGCCAGCAGCTTCCTTTCCACTAACAATGAGCAGTTCTTC.

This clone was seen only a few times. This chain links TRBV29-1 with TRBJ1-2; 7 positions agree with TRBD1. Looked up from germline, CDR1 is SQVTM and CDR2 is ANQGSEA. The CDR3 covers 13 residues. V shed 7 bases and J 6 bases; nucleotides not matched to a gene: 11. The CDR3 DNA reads TGCAGCGCCGGGGGCGGGACAGCTGATGGCTACACCTTC. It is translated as CSAGGGTADGYTF.

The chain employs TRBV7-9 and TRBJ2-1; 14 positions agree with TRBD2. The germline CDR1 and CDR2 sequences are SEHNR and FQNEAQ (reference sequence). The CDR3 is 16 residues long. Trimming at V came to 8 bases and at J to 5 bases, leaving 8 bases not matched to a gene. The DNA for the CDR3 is TGTGCCAGCCGGAGACTAGCGGGAGGGCCCGACAATGAGCAGTTCTTC. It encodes CASRRLAGGPDNEQFF.

The CDR3 bases are TGTGCCAGCTTAGAACCGGGACTGTACTTC. It is translated as CASLEPGLYF. The V and J genes are TRBV6-1 and TRBJ2-7; the D gene is possibly TRBD2 (6 bases). V lost 8 bases and J 12 bases, leaving 14 bases between the germline ends. Germline V CDR1 and CDR2: MNHNS, SASEGT. This CDR3 is built from 10 residues.

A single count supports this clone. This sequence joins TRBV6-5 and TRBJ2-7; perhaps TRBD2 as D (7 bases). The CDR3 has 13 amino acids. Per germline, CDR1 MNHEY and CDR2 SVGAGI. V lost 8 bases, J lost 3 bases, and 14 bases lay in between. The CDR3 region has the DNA TGTGCCAGCTCCCTAGGGGGGGGCTACGAGCAGTACTTC. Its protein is CASSLGGGYEQYF.

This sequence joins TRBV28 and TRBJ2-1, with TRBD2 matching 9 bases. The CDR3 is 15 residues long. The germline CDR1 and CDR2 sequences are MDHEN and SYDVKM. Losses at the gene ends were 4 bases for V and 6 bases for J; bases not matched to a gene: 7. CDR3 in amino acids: CASSSGVAGANEQFF. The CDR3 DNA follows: TGTGCCAGCAGTTCCGGGGTAGCGGGAGCCAATGAGCAGTTCTTC.

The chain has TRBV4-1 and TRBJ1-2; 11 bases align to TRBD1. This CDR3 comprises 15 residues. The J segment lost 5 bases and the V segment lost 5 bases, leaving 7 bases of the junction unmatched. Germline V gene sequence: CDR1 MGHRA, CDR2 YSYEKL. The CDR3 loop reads CASSSRTGGGYGYTF. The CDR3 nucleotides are TGCGCCAGCAGCTCAAGGACAGGGGGCGGATATGGCTACACCTTC.

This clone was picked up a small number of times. CDR3 sequence reads: CASSPAAPRNSGNTIYF. CDR3 coding DNA: TGCGCCAGCAGCCCCGCCGCCCCGAGAAACTCTGGAAACACCATATATTTT. This sequence joins TRBV10-2 and TRBJ1-3; D call uncertain. The V gene's germline CDR1 is WSHSY and CDR2 SAAADI. The CDR3 totals 17 residues. V lost 6 bases and J 0 bases, leaving 18 bases between the germline ends.

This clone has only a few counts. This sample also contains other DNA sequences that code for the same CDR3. The CDR3 nucleotides read TGTGCCAGCAGTCTACAGGGGGCTGGCTACACCTTC. Its translation: CASSLQGAGYTF. The chain joins TRBV27 to TRBJ1-2, with 9 bases aligning to TRBD1. J gave up 7 bases and V 5 bases, and 2 bases lay outside the gene matches. The CDR3 is 12 amino acids. Germline V CDR1 and CDR2: MNHEY, SMNVEV (reference sequence).